Below are 14 T cell receptor beta chains sequenced from a single sample in a study of blood T cell repertoires in COVID-19. The table came from immunoSEQ multiplex PCR; TCRdb's copy has only in-frame clones and leaves some out. The data hold fewer than 250,000 clones, with about 88% observed a single time. Specimen: PBMCs or T cells enriched from blood (not recorded which). These receptors were obtained from a woman between 35 and 50 years old in a cohort exposed to, infected with or recovered from COVID-19 (not recorded which).

V usage is TRBV6-5 and J usage is TRBJ2-1; a possible D gene is TRBD2 (6 bases). CDR1 and CDR2 (germline): MNHEY, SVGAGI. The CDR3 is made up of 12 amino acids. Trimming pared 4 bases from V and 8 bases from J, leaving 9 bases between. The CDR3 protein is CASSLGLYEQFF. The CDR3 coding sequence is TGTGCCAGCAGTTTGGGACTCTATGAGCAGTTCTTC.

V and J are TRBV5-5 and TRBJ2-3; TRBD2 might be the D (6 bases). This CDR3 is 16 amino acids long. V gave up 1 base and J gave up 5 bases, with 17 bases separating them. Germline values: CDR1 SGHKS, CDR2 YYEKEE (reference sequence). The CDR3 coding sequence is TGTGCCAGCAGCTTGTCGCTAGCGTGGGGGTTAGATACGCAGTATTTT. Its protein is CASSLSLAWGLDTQYF.

The chain is built from TRBV4-1 and TRBJ2-7; D may be TRBD1 (5 bases). Germline V gives CDR1 MGHRA, CDR2 YSYEKL. Trimming cost V 1 base and J 0 bases, with 10 bases left between them. The CDR3 extends over 15 amino acids. The CDR3 reads CASSQGEDNSYEQYF. The CDR3 nucleotides read TGCGCCAGCAGCCAAGGAGAGGACAACTCCTACGAGCAGTACTTC.

The chain carries TRBV10-3 and TRBJ1-1; the D is unclear. V was cut by 3 bases and J by 0 bases, with 5 bases left in between. Germline CDR1 ENHRY, CDR2 SYGVKD. This CDR3 region has 13 residues. CDR3 loop: CAISDAVNTEAFF. The CDR3, as DNA: TGTGCCATCAGTGATGCGGTGAACACTGAAGCTTTCTTT.

In this sample, this clone turned up a few times. J is TRBJ1-2 and V is TRBV18; D uncertain. The CDR3 extends over 13 amino acids. V shed 6 bases and J shed 8 bases, with 16 bases lying between them. The germline gives CDR1 KGHSH, CDR2 LQKENI. The CDR3 region is CASSSTARGGYTF. For the CDR3, the DNA is TGTGCCAGCTCGTCGACGGCCCGCGGAGGCTACACCTTC.

The chain employs TRBV5-6 and TRBJ2-3, with a tentative D call TRBD1 (5 bases). Trimming shortened V by 3 bases and J by 5 bases, and 10 bases separated the two germline ends. The CDR3 runs 13 residues. CDR1 SGHDT and CDR2 YYEEEE come from the germline V gene. CDR3 nucleotide sequence: TGTGCCAGCAGCTACAAGGGGCAAGATACGCAGTATTTT. It codes for CASSYKGQDTQYF.

The rearrangement joins TRBV5-8 to TRBJ1-2; no definite D call. The CDR3 has 14 residues. In germline, CDR1 is SGHTS, CDR2 YDEGEE. The V and J ends lost 0 bases and 8 bases respectively, with 14 bases between them. CDR3 nucleotides: TGTGCCAGCAGCTTGGAAGGGAGAAGAGGGGGCTACACCTTC. It codes for CASSLEGRRGGYTF.

The V and J genes are TRBV6-4 and TRBJ1-5; D is undetermined. V was cut by 10 bases and J by 0 bases, with 13 bases left in between. Germline-derived CDR1 and CDR2 are MRHNA and SNTAGT. The CDR3 runs to 14 residues. Here the CDR3 DNA reads TGTGCCATACTGGGCCCAGGTAGCAATCAGCCCCAGCATTTT. It encodes CAILGPGSNQPQHF.

The rearrangement joins TRBV6-5 to TRBJ1-2; D remains ambiguous. Germline CDR1 reads MNHEY; CDR2 reads SVGAGI. The CDR3 runs 14 residues. V was shortened by 7 bases and J by 2 bases, with 14 bases between the two germline ends. The CDR3 spells CASTATEGNYGYTF. CDR3 DNA sequence: TGTGCCAGCACCGCTACAGAGGGAAACTATGGCTACACCTTC.

The gene calls are TRBV12-3 or TRBV12-4 and TRBJ2-5; the D is unclear. This CDR3 contains 12 residues. Trimming left V 5 bases short and J 0 bases short, with 4 bases between. CDR3 sequence (DNA): TGTGCCAGCAGTCAGTACCAAGAGACCCAGTACTTC. Amino acid sequence: CASSQYQETQYF.

The chain couples TRBV9 to TRBJ1-5; perhaps TRBD1 as D (6 bases). V gave up 3 bases and J gave up 4 bases, with 14 bases separating them. The CDR3 is 15 amino acids. Germline CDR1 is SGDLS and CDR2 is YYNGEE. DNA of the CDR3: TGTGCCAGCAGCGCCGGGGGGGCGCGGAATCAGCCCCAGCATTTT. Residues: CASSAGGARNQPQHF.

The V call is TRBV5-4, the J call TRBJ1-4; TRBD1 matches 9 bases. This CDR3 has 14 residues. After removal of 2 bases from V and 7 bases from J, the junction contained 3 bases not matched to a gene. Germline CDR1 and CDR2: SGHNT and YYREEE (reference sequence). In nucleotides, the CDR3 is TGTGCCAGCAGCTTTGACAGGGGGAGTGAAAAACTGTTTTTT. This codes for CASSFDRGSEKLFF.

This clone was seen just once. CDR3 nucleotide sequence: TGCGCCAGCAGCCTACGACAGGGTACCAAAAACATTCAGTACTTC. This codes for CASSLRQGTKNIQYF. The chain links TRBV4-1 to TRBJ2-4; 7 bases are a match to TRBD1. CDR3 length equals 15 residues. V shed 4 bases, J shed 2 bases, and the junction held 5 bases outside the gene matches. Germline assignment: CDR1 MGHRA and CDR2 YSYEKL.

This chain connects TRBV9 to TRBJ1-4, with 11 bases aligning to TRBD1. Unmatched junction bases numbered 5, after V lost 4 bases and J lost 3 bases. Germline CDR1 and CDR2: SGDLS and YYNGEE. This CDR3 spans 16 amino acids. In DNA, the CDR3 is TGTGCCAGCAGCTTCGGACAGGGGGCGGCTAATGAAAAACTGTTTTTT. Its protein product is CASSFGQGAANEKLFF.